This T cell receptor beta chain was captured by sequencing in a study of cytomegalovirus exposure and HLA in healthy donors (dated by TCRdb to the late 2010s). As for the study more broadly: The 670 or so repertoires of the first cohort and the 95 to 150 validation repertoires were produced on the same platform, according to a later analysis. The aim of the study was to test whether cataloging public T cell receptors could identify signatures of past pathogen exposure. To predict cytomegalovirus infection status, the study combined high-throughput TCR immunosequencing, statistical association of individual TCRs with disease status, and machine learning. Along with the approximately 650-subject first cohort, a separate validation cohort of over a hundred different subjects was used. Broad study findings and their caveats: Of the cluster scores, 90% to 95% were above 0 in a later analysis, which found that TCRs clustered in the first cohort also tended to co-occur in the 120 validation repertoires. A few of the identified cytomegalovirus-associated TCR beta chains were confirmed in vitro to be specific for cytomegalovirus antigens. The classifier was reported to diagnose cytomegalovirus status with high specificity and sensitivity in both the original and validation cohorts. In the study, some 160 TCR beta chains were listed as associated with cytomegalovirus. A later analysis had no HLA typing for the validation cohort, so co-occurrence there was scored across all 120 or so repertoires. It was suggested by the authors that the approach could potentially be generalized to other disease states and immunological phenotypes. Across donors, most TCR sequences were observed very rarely, whereas some public TCRs were present in many individuals.

The germline V gene (reference sequence) specifies MNHEY as CDR1 and SMNVEV as CDR2. The CDR3 goes from the cysteine to the phenylalanine over 17 residues. CDR3 DNA is the only sequence kept; it has 51 bases, read in frame from the first base. Trimming accounts for 6 bases at V and 2 bases at J, while the number of junction bases matched to no gene is 13. Separate from the approximately 730-subject first cohort, the validation cohort of 95 to 150 subjects was the group to which the donors belonged. On this clone itself: What antigen it recognizes has not been identified. Nothing much larger sits one base from this clone, and base qualities are not available.

Libraries were made using the immunoSEQ multiplex PCR assay. Per the authors' processing: To diagnose cytomegalovirus status from the catalog of TCR beta chain sequences, a statistical classification framework was built. This is the immuneACCESS table as TCRdb keeps it, with only in-frame sequences that have V and J called. A part of the clones is gone; compared with another copy, unresolved V genes explain less than half, and the rest is unexplained. The DNA gave D and trimming, while V, J and clone size come from that table. The sample table contains about 86,000 clones; only one count was recorded for approximately 93% of them. Roughly 0.65% of the sample is in the top ten clones.

Sequencing input: PBMCs. The chain couples TRBV27 to TRBJ2-3; 8 bases in the middle match TRBD2. The clonotype comes from a man aged 18 to 30 in good health and CMV-seronegative. CDR3 region: CASSHLAGGGSTDTQYF. The DNA sequence reads TGTGCCAGCAGCCACCTAGCAGGCGGGGGGTCCACAGATACGCAGTATTTT.